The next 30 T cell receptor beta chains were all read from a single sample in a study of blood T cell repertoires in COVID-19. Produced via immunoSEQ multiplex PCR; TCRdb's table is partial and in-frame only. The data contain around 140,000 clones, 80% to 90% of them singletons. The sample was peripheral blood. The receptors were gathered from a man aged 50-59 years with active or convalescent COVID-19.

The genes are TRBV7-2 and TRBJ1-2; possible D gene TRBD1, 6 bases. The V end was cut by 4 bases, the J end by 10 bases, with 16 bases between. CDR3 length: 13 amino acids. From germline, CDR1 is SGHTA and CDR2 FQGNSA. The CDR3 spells CASSSRDTGSYTF. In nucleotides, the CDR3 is TGTGCCAGCAGCTCTAGGGACACAGGGTCCTACACCTTC.

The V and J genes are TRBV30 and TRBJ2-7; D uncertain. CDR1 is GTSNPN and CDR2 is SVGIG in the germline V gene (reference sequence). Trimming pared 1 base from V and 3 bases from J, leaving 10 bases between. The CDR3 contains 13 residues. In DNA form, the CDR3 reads TGTGCCTGGAGTGCCGGAGAGATCTACGAGCAGTACTTC. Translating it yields CAWSAGEIYEQYF.

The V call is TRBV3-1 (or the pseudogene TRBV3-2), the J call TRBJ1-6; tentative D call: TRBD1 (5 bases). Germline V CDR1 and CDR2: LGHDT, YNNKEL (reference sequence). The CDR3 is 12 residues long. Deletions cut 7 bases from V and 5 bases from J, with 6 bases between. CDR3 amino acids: CASTGHNSPLHF. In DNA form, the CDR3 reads TGTGCCAGCACAGGGCATAATTCACCCCTCCACTTT.

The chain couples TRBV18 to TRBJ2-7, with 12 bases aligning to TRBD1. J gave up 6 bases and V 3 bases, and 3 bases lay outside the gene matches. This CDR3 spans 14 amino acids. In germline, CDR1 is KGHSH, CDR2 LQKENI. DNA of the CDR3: TGTGCCAGCTCACCTGGGACAGGGGGCCGCGAGCAGTACTTC. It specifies CASSPGTGGREQYF.

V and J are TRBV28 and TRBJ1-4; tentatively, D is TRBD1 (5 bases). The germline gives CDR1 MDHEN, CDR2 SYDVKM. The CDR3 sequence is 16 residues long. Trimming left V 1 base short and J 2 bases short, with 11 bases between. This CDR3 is CASSLLGAGTNEKLFF. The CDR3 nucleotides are TGTGCCAGCAGTTTATTAGGGGCAGGGACTAATGAAAAACTGTTTTTT.

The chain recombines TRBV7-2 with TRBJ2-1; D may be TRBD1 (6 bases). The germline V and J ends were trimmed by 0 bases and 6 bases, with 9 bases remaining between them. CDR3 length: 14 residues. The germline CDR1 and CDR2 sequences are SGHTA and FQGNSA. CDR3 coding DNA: TGTGCCAGCAGCTTAGCGCCAGGGGTCAATGAGCAGTTCTTC. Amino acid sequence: CASSLAPGVNEQFF.

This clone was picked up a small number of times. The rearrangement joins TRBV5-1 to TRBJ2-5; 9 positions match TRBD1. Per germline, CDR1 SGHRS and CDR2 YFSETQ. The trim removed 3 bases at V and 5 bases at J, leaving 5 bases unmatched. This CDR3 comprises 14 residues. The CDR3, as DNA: TGCGCCAGCAGCTCGGGACAGGGTCGGGAGACCCAGTACTTC. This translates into CASSSGQGRETQYF.

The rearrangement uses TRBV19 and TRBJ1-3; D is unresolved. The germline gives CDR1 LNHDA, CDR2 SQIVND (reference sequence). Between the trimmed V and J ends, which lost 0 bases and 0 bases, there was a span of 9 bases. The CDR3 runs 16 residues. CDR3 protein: CASSIETPTSGNTIYF. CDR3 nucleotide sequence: TGTGCCAGTAGTATAGAAACTCCTACCTCTGGAAACACCATATATTTT.

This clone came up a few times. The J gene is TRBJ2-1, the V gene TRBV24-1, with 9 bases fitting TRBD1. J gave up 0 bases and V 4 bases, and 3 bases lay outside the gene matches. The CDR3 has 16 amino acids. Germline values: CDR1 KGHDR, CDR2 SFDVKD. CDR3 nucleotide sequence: TGTGCCACCAGTGAGGGACAGGGTAACTCCTACAATGAGCAGTTCTTC. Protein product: CATSEGQGNSYNEQFF.

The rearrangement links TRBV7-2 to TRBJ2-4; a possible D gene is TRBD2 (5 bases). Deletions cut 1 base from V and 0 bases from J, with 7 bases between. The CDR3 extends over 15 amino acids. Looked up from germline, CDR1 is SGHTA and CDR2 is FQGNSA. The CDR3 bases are TGTGCCAGCAGCTTAGGTGGACTAGCCAAAAACATTCAGTACTTC. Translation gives CASSLGGLAKNIQYF. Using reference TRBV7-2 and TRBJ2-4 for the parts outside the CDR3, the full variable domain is GAGVSQSPSNKVTEKGKDVELRCDPISGHTALYWYRQSLGQGLEFLIYFQGNSAPDKSGLPSDRFSAERTGGSVSTLTIQRTQQEDSAVYLCASSLGGLAKNIQYFGAGTRLSVL.

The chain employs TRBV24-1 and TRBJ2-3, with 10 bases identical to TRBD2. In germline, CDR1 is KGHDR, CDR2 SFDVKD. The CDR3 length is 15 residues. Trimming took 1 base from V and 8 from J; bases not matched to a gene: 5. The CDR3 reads CATSDFTSGALTQYF. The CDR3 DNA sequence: TGTGCCACCAGTGATTTCACTAGCGGGGCCCTTACGCAGTATTTT.

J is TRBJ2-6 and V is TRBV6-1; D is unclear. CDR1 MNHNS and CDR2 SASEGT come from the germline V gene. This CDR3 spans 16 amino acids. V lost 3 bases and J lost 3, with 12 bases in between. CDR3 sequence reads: CASSDYSLLGANVLTF. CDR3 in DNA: TGTGCCAGCAGTGATTACAGCCTTCTTGGGGCCAACGTCCTGACTTTC.

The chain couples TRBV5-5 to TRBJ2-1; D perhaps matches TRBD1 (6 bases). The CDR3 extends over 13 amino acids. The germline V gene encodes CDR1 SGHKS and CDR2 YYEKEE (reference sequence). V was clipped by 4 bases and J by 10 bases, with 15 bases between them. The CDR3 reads CASSNSGTREQFF. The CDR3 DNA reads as TGTGCCAGCAGCAATTCCGGGACACGGGAGCAGTTCTTC.

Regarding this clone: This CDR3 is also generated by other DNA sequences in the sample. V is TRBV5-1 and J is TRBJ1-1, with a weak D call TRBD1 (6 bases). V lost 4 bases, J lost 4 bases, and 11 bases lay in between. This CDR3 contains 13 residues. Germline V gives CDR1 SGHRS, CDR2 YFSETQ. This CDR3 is CASSLGTSTEAFF. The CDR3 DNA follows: TGCGCCAGCAGCCTGGGGACATCCACTGAAGCTTTCTTT. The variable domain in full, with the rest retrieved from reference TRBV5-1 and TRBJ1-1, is KAGVTQTPRYLIKTRGQQVTLSCSPISGHRSVSWYQQTPGQGLQFLFEYFSETQRNKGNFPGRFSGRQFSNSRSEMNVSTLELGDSALYLCASSLGTSTEAFFGQGTRLTVV.

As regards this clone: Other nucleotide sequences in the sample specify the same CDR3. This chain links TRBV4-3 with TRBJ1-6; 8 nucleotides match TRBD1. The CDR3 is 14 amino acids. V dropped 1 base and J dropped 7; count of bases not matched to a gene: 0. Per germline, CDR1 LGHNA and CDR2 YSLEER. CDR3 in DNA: TGCGCCAGCAGCCAAGGGGACAGGAATTCACCCCTCCACTTT. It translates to CASSQGDRNSPLHF.

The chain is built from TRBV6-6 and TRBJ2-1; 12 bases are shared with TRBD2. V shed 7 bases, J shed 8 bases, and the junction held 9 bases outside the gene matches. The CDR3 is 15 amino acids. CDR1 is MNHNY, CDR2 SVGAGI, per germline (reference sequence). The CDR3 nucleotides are TGTGCCAGCATGTACCGGACTAGCGGGACCGATGAGCAGTTCTTC. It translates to CASMYRTSGTDEQFF.

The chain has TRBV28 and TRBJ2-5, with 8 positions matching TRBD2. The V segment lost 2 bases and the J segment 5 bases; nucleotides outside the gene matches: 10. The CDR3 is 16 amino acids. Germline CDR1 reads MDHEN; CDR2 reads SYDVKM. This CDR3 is CASSLGLVAGRETQYF. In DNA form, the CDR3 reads TGTGCCAGCAGTTTAGGGTTGGTAGCGGGACGGGAGACCCAGTACTTC.

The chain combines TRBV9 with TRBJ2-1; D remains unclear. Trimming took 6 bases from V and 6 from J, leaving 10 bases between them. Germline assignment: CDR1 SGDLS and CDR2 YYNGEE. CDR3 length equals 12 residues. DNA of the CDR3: TGTGCCAGCACTCCTCACGGCAATGAGCAGTTCTTC. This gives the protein CASTPHGNEQFF. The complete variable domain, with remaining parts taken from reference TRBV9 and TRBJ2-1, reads DSGVTQTPKHLITATGQRVTLRCSPRSGDLSVYWYQQSLDQGLQFLIQYYNGEERAKGNILERFSAQQFPDLHSELNLSSLELGDSALYFCASTPHGNEQFFGPGTRLTVL.

The DNA of the CDR3 is TGCGCCAGCAGCCAAGACAGGGATGAGCAGTTCTTC. Protein sequence: CASSQDRDEQFF. The chain recombines TRBV10-1 with TRBJ2-1, with TRBD1 matching 7 bases. The trim removed 6 bases at V and 8 bases at J, leaving 4 bases unmatched. The germline V gene has CDR1 WNHNN and CDR2 SYGVQD (reference sequence). The CDR3 has 12 amino acids.

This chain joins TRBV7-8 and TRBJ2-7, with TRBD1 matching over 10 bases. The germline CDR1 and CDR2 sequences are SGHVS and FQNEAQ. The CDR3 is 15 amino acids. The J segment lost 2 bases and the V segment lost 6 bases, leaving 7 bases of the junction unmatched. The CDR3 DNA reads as TGTGCCAGCAGTTTAAGACAGGGGGCAACCTACGAGCAGTACTTC. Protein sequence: CASSLRQGATYEQYF.

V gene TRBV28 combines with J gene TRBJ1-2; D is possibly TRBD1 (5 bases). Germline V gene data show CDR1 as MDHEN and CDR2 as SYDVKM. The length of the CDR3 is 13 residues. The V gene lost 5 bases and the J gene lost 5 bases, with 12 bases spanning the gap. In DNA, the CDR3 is TGTGCCAGCAGTCAGGGCGGAGGGTATGGCTACACCTTC. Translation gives CASSQGGGYGYTF.

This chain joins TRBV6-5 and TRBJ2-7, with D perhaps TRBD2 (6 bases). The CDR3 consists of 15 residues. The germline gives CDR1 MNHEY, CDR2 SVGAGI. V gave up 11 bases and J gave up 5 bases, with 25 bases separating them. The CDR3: CAPCSPGLPSHEQYF. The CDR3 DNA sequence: TGTGCCCCATGTTCACCCGGACTACCTAGTCACGAGCAGTACTTC.

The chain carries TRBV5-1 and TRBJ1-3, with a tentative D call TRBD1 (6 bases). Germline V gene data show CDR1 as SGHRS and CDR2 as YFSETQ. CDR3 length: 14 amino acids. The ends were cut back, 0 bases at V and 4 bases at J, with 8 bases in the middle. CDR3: CASSLAGTGNTIYF. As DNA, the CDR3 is TGCGCCAGCAGCTTGGCCGGGACAGGAAACACCATATATTTT.

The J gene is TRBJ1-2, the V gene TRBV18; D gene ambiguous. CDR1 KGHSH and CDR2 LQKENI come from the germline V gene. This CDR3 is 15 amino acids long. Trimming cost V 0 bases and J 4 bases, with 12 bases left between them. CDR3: CASSPPLDGIYGYTF. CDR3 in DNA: TGTGCCAGCTCACCACCTCTGGACGGGATCTATGGCTACACCTTC.

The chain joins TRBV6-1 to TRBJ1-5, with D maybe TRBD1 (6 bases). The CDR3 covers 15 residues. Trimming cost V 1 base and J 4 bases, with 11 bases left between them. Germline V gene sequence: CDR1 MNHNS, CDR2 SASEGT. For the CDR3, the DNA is TGTGCCAGCAGTGAAGGGACAGCCACTAATCAGCCCCAGCATTTT. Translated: CASSEGTATNQPQHF.

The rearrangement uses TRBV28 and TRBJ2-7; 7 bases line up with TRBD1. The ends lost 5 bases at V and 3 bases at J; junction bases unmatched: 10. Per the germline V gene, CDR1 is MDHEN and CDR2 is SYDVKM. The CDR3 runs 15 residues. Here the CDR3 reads CASSPQGPPGYEQYF. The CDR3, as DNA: TGTGCCAGCAGTCCACAGGGGCCCCCCGGCTACGAGCAGTACTTC.

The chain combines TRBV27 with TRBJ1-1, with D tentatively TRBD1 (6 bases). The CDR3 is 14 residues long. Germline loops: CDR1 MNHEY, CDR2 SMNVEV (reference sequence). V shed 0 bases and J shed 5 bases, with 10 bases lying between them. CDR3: CASSLSRGETEAFF. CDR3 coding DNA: TGTGCCAGCAGTTTATCCAGGGGTGAGACTGAAGCTTTCTTT.

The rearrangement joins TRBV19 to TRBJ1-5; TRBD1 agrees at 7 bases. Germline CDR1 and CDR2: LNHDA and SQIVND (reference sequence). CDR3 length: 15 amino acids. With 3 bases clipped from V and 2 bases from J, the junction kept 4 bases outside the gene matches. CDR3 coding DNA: TGTGCCAGTAGTATTCAAGGGACAGGCAATCAGCCCCAGCATTTT. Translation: CASSIQGTGNQPQHF.

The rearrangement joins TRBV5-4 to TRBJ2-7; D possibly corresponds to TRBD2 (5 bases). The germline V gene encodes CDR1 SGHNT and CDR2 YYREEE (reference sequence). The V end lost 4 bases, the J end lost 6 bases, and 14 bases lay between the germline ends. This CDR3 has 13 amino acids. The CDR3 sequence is CASSLGRDREQYF. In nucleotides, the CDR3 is TGTGCCAGCAGCCTAGGTCGGGATCGCGAGCAGTACTTC.

The DNA for the CDR3 is TGTGCCAGCTCGCAAGCGGGAGGGCCCTACAATGAGCAGTTCTTC. Amino acids: CASSQAGGPYNEQFF. The chain carries TRBV18 and TRBJ2-1; 10 nucleotides match TRBD2. The CDR3 length is 15 residues. V was pared by 6 bases and J by 2 bases, with 4 bases of the junction left unmatched. The germline V gene encodes CDR1 KGHSH and CDR2 LQKENI.